A selection of T cell receptor beta chains follows, all from one sample in a study of blood T cells in healthy people across ages. TCRdb independently ran MiXCR on the 5' RACE reads; one entry per CDR3 protein. The table shows about 1.7 million distinct CDR3 sequences, with approximately 28% occurring only once. Input material: blood. The receptor source for this set is a woman aged 25 to 39 in good health. The CDR3 runs from the conserved cysteine through the conserved F or W. Each record gives: clone size, V gene, D gene, J gene, CDR3 protein, CDR3 DNA. The D gene is left open where the match is weak. Size tells how often a clone was seen (once, few, many) or the class of an expanded clone, and some rows leave it out.

clone size: -
V gene: TRBV5-1
D gene: TRBD1
J gene: TRBJ2-3
CDR3 protein: CASSHRGQSSTDTQYF
CDR3 DNA: TGCGCCAGCAGTCATAGGGGGCAAAGTAGCACAGATACGCAGTATTTT

clone size: many
V gene: TRBV12-5
D gene: -
J gene: TRBJ2-7
CDR3 protein: CASVQTEVAYEQYF
CDR3 DNA: TGTGCTAGTGTCCAGACAGAGGTAGCCTACGAGCAGTACTTC

clone size: few
V gene: TRBV7-9
D gene: TRBD1
J gene: TRBJ2-5
CDR3 protein: CASTFATGSETQYF
CDR3 DNA: TGTGCCAGCACCTTCGCGACAGGGTCGGAGACCCAGTACTTC

clone size: -
V gene: TRBV3-1
D gene: -
J gene: TRBJ1-1
CDR3 protein: CASSRDGAYTEAFF
CDR3 DNA: TGTGCCAGCAGCCGAGACGGGGCTTACACTGAAGCTTTCTTT

clone size: -
V gene: TRBV29-1
D gene: -
J gene: TRBJ2-1
CDR3 protein: CSVEPPRRAYNEQFF
CDR3 DNA: TGCAGCGTTGAGCCGCCACGGAGGGCCTACAATGAGCAGTTCTTC

clone size: -
V gene: TRBV20-1
D gene: TRBD1
J gene: TRBJ1-2
CDR3 protein: CSASQWGDRGQGYTF
CDR3 DNA: TGCAGTGCTAGCCAATGGGGGGACAGGGGGCAAGGCTACACCTTC

clone size: -
V gene: TRBV19
D gene: -
J gene: TRBJ1-5
CDR3 protein: CASSIGRSLQPQHF
CDR3 DNA: TGTGCCAGTAGTATAGGTCGCAGTCTTCAGCCCCAGCATTTT

clone size: -
V gene: TRBV20-1
D gene: -
J gene: TRBJ1-5
CDR3 protein: CSAYRDPGEPQHF
CDR3 DNA: TGCAGTGCTTACAGGGATCCCGGGGAGCCCCAGCATTTT

clone size: -
V gene: TRBV7-9
D gene: -
J gene: TRBJ2-7
CDR3 protein: CASSLGQANKQYF
CDR3 DNA: TGTGCCAGCAGCTTAGGACAGGCGAACAAGCAGTACTTC

clone size: many
V gene: TRBV20-1
D gene: -
J gene: TRBJ2-7
CDR3 protein: CSARGTISSYEQYF
CDR3 DNA: TGCAGTGCTAGAGGGACAATTTCTTCCTACGAGCAGTACTTC

clone size: -
V gene: TRBV10-1
D gene: -
J gene: TRBJ1-1
CDR3 protein: CASSAGDLAEAFF
CDR3 DNA: TGCGCCAGCAGTGCGGGGGATCTAGCCGAAGCTTTCTTT

clone size: few
V gene: TRBV6-1
D gene: TRBD1
J gene: TRBJ1-5
CDR3 protein: CASTPRTGGGYYSNQPQHF
CDR3 DNA: TGTGCCAGCACCCCACGGACAGGGGGAGGATATTATAGCAATCAGCCCCAGCATTTT

clone size: -
V gene: TRBV18
D gene: -
J gene: TRBJ1-1
CDR3 protein: CASSPRRNSNTEAFF
CDR3 DNA: TGTGCCAGCTCACCACGTAGAAATTCGAACACTGAAGCTTTCTTT

clone size: few
V gene: TRBV12-3/TRBV12-4
D gene: -
J gene: TRBJ2-1
CDR3 protein: CASSLTPRHEQFF
CDR3 DNA: TGTGCCAGCAGCCTCACACCTAGGCATGAGCAGTTCTTC

clone size: -
V gene: TRBV5-4
D gene: TRBD2
J gene: TRBJ2-3
CDR3 protein: CASSWGLAGGAPNTQYF
CDR3 DNA: TGCGCCAGCAGCTGGGGTCTAGCGGGAGGGGCCCCGAATACGCAGTATTTT